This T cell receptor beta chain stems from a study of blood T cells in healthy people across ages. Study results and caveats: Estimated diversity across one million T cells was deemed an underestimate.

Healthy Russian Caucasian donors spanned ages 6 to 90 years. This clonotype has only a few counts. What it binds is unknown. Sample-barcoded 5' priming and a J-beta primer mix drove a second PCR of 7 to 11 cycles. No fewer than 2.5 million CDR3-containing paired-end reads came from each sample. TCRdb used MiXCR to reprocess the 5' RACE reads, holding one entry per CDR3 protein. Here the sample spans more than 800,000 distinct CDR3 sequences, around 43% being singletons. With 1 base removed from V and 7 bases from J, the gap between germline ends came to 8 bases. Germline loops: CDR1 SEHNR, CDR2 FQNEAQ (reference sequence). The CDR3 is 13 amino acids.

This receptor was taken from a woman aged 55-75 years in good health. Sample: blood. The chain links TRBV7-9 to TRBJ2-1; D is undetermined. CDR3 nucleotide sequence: TGTGCCAGCAGCTTAGGGGTGTTGAATGAGCAGTTCTTC. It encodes CASSLGVLNEQFF.